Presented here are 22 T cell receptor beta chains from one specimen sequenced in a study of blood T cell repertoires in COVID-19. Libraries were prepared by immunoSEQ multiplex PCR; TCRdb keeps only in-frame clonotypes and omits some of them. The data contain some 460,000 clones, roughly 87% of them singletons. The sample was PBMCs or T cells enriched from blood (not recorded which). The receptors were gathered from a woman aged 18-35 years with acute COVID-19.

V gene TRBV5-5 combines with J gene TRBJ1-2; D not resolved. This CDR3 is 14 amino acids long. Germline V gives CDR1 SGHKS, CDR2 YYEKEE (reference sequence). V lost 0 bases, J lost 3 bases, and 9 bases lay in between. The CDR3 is CASSLGDGDYGYTF. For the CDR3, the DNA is TGTGCCAGCAGCTTGGGAGACGGGGACTATGGCTACACCTTC.

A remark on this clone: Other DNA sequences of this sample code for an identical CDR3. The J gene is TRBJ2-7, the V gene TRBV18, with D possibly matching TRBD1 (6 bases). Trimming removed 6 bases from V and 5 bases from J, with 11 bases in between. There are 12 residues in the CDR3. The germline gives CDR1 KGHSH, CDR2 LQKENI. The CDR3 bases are TGTGCCAGCTCTCCGGGACAAAACGAGCAGTACTTC. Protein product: CASSPGQNEQYF.

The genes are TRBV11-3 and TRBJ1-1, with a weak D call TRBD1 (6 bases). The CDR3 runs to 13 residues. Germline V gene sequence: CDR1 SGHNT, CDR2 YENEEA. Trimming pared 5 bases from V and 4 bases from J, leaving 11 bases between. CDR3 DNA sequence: TGTGCCAGCAGCGAGGGGGTTAGCACTGAAGCTTTCTTT. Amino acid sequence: CASSEGVSTEAFF.

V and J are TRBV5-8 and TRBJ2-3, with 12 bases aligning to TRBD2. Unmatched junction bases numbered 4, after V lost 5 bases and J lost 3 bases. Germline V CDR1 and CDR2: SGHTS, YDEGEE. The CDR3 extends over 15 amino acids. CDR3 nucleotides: TGTGCCAGCAGGATGACTAGCGGGAGAACAGATACGCAGTATTTT. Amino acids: CASRMTSGRTDTQYF.

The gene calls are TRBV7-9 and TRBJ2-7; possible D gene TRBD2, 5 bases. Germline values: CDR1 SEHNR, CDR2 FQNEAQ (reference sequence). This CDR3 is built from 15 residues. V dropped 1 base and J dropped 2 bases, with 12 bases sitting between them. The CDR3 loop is CASSLGRTGAYEQYF. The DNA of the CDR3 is TGTGCCAGCAGCTTAGGAAGGACTGGGGCCTACGAGCAGTACTTC. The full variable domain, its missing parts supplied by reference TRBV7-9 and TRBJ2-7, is DTGVSQNPRHKITKRGQNVTFRCDPISEHNRLYWYRQTLGQGPEFLTYFQNEAQLEKSRLLSDRFSAERPKGSFSTLEIQRTEQGDSAMYLCASSLGRTGAYEQYFGPGTRLTVT.

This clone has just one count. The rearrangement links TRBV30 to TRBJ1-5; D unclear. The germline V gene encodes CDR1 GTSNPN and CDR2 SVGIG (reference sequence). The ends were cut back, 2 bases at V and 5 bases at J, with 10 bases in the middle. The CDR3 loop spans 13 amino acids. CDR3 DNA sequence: TGTGCCTGGAGTTTGCGGGGTCATCAGCCCCAGCATTTT. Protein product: CAWSLRGHQPQHF.

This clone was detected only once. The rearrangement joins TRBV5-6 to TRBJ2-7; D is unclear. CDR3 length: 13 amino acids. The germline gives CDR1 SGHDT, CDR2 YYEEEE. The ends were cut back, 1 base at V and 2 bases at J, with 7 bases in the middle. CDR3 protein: CASSLTGTYEQYF. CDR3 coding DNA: TGTGCCAGCAGCTTGACTGGTACCTACGAGCAGTACTTC.

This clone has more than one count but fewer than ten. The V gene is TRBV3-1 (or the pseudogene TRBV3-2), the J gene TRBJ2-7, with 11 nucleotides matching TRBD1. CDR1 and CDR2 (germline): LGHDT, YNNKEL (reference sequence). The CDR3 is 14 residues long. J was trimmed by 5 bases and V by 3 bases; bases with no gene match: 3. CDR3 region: CASSHRTGGNEQYF. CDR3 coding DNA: TGTGCCAGCAGCCACAGGACAGGGGGCAACGAGCAGTACTTC.

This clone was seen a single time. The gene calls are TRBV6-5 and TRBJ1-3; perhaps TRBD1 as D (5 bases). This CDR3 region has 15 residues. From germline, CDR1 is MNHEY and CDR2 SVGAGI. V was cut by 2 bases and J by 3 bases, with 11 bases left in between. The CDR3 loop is CASSYPQGYGNTIYF. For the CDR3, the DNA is TGTGCCAGCAGTTACCCGCAGGGATATGGAAACACCATATATTTT.

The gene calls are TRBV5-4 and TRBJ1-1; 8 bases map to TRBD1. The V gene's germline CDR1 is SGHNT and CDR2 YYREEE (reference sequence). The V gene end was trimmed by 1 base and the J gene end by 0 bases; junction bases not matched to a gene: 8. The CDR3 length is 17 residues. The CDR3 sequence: CASSLHWTGWLNTEAFF. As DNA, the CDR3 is TGTGCCAGCAGCTTGCATTGGACAGGGTGGTTGAACACTGAAGCTTTCTTT.

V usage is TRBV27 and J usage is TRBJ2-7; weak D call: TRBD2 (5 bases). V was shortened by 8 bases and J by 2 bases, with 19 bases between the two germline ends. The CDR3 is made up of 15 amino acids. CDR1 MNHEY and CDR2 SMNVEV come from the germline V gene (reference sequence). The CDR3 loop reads CASASEGAETYEQYF. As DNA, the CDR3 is TGTGCCAGCGCATCCGAGGGAGCGGAAACCTACGAGCAGTACTTC.

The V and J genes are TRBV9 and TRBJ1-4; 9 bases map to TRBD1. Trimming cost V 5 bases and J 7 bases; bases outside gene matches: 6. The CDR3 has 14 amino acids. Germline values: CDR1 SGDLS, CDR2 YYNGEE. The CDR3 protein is CASSRGQGGEKLFF. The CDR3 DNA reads TGTGCCAGCAGTCGGGGACAGGGAGGTGAAAAACTGTTTTTT.

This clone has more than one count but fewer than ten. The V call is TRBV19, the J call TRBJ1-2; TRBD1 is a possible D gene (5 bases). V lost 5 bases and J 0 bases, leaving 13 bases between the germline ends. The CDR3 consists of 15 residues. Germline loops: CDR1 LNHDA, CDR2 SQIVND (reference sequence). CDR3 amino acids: CASSLYRKPNYGYTF. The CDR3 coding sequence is TGTGCCAGTAGTCTGTACAGGAAACCTAACTATGGCTACACCTTC.

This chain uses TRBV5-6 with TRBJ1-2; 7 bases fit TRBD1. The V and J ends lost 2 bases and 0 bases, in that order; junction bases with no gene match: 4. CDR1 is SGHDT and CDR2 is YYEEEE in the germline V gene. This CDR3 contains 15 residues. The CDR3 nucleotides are TGTGCCAGCAGCTTAACAGGGGTATCTAACTATGGCTACACCTTC. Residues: CASSLTGVSNYGYTF.

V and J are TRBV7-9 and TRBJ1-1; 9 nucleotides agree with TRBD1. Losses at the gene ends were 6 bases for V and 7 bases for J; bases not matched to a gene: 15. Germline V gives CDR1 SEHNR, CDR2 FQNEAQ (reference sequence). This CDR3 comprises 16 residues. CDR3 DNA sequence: TGTGCCAGCAGGGGGAGGGACAGGGAGACAGCAAATGAAGCTTTCTTT. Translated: CASRGRDRETANEAFF.

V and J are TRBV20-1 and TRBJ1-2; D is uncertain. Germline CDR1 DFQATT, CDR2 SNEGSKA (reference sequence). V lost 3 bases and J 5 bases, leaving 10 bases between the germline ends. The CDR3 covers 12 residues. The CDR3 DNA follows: TGCAGTGCTAGTAGGAGATTATATGGCTACACCTTC. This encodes CSASRRLYGYTF.

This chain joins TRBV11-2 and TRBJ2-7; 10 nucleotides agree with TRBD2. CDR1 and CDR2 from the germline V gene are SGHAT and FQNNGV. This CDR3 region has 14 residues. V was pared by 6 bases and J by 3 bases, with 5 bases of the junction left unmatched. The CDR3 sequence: CASRGLAVLYEQYF. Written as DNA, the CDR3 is TGTGCCAGCAGAGGACTAGCGGTACTCTACGAGCAGTACTTC.

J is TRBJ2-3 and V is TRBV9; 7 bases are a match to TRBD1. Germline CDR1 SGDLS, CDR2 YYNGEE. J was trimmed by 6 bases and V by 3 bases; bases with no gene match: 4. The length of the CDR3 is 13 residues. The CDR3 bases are TGTGCCAGCAGCGAGGGACAGATGGATACGCAGTATTTT. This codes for CASSEGQMDTQYF.

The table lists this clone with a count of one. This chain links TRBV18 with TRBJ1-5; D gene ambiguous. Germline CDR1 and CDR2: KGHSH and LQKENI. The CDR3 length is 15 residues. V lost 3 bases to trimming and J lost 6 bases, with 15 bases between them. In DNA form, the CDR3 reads TGTGCCAGCTCACCCACCGCTCTGAGGGCTCAGCCCCAGCATTTT. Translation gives CASSPTALRAQPQHF.

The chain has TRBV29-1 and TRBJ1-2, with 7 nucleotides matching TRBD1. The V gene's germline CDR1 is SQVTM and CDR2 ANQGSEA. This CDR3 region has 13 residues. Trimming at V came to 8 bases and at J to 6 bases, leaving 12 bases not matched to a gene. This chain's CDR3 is CSFSGTDTNGYTF. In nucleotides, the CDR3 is TGCAGCTTCTCCGGGACAGACACGAATGGCTACACCTTC.

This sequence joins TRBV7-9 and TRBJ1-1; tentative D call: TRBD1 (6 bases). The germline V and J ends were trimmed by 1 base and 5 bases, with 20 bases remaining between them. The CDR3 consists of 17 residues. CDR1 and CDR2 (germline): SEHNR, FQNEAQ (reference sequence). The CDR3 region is CASSLGLASRRGTEAFF. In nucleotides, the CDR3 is TGTGCCAGCAGCTTAGGGTTAGCTTCCCGAAGGGGGACTGAAGCTTTCTTT.

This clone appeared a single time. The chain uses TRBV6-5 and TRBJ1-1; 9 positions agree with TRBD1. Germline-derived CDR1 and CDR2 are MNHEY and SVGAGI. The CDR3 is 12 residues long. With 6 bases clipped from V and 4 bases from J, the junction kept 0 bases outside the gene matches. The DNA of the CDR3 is TGTGCCAGCAGACAGGGGGCCACTGAAGCTTTCTTT. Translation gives CASRQGATEAFF.